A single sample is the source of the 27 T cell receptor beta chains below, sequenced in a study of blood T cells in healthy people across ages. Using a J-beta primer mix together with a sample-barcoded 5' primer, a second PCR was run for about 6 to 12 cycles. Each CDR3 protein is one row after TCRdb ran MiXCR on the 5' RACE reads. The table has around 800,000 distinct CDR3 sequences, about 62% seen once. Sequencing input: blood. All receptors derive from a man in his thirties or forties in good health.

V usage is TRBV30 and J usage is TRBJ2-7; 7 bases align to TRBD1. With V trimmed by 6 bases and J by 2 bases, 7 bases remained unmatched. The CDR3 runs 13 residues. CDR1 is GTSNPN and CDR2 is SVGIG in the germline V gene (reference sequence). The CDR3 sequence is CACLAGGPYEQYF. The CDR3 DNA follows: TGTGCCTGTCTGGCAGGGGGACCCTACGAGCAGTACTTC.

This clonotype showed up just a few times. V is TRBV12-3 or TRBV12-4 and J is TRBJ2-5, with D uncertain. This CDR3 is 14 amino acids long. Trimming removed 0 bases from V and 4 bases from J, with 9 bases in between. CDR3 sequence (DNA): TGTGCCAGCAGTTTAGCGAACGGAGCAGAGACCCAGTACTTC. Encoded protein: CASSLANGAETQYF.

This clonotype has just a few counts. CDR3 loop: CASTKMKAGPQNIQYF. The CDR3 coding sequence is TGTGCCAGTACCAAGATGAAGGCGGGCCCTCAAAACATTCAGTACTTC. The chain carries TRBV28 and TRBJ2-4, with a weak D call TRBD2 (5 bases). The CDR3 is 16 amino acids. Germline V gene data show CDR1 as MDHEN and CDR2 as SYDVKM. V was cut by 9 bases and J by 5 bases, with 23 bases left in between. The complete variable domain, with remaining parts taken from reference TRBV28 and TRBJ2-4, reads DVKVTQSSRYLVKRTGEKVFLECVQDMDHENMFWYRQDPGLGLRLIYFSYDVKMKEKGDIPEGYSVSREKKERFSLILESASTNQTSMYLCASTKMKAGPQNIQYFGAGTRLSVL.

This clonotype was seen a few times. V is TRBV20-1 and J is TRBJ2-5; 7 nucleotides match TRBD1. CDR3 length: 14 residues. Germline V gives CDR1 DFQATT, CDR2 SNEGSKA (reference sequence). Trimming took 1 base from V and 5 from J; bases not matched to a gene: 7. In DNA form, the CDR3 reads TGCAGTGCTAGAGTGGACAGGCCTGGGGAGACCCAGTACTTC. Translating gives CSARVDRPGETQYF.

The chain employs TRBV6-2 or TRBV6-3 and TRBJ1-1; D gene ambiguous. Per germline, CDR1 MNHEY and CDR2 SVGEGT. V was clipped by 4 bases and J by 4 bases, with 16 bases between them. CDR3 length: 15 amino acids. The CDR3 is CASSLWSDPRTEAFF. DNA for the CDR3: TGTGCCAGCAGTTTGTGGTCGGACCCACGCACTGAAGCTTTCTTT.

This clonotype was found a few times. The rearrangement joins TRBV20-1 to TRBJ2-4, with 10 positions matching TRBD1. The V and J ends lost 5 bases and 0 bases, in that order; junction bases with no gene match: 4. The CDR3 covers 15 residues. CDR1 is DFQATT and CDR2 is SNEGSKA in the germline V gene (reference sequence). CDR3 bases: TGCAGTGCTCGAGGACAGGGGGGAGCCAAAAACATTCAGTACTTC. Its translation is CSARGQGGAKNIQYF.

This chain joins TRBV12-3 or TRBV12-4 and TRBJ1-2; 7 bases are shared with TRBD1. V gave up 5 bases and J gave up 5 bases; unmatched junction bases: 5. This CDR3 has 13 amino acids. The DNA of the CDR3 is TGTGCCAGCAGTCTGGGACAGAAGTATGGCTACACCTTC. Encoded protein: CASSLGQKYGYTF.

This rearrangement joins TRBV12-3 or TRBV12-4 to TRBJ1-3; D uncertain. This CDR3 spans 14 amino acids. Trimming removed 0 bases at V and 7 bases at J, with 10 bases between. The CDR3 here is CASSLAGSPNTIYF. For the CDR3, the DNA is TGTGCCAGCAGTTTAGCGGGGAGTCCCAACACCATATATTTT.

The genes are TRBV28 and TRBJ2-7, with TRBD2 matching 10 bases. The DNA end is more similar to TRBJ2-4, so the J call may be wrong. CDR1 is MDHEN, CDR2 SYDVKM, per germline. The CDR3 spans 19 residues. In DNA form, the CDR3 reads TGTGCCAGCAGTCTTCCACTAAGCGGGGGGGCGGGGGCCAAAAACATTCAGTACTTC. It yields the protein CASSLPLSGGAGAKNIQYF.

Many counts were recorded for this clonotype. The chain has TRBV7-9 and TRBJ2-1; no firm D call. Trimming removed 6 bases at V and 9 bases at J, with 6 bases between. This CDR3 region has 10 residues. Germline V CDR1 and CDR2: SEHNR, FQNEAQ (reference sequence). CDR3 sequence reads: CASSLGEQFF. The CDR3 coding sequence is TGTGCCAGCAGTTTGGGTGAGCAGTTCTTC.

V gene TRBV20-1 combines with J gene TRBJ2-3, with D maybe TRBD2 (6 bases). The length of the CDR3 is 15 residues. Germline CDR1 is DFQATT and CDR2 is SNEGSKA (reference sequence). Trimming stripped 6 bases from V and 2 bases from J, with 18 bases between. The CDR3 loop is CSAPTGTHTTDTQYF. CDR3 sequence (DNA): TGCAGTGCCCCGACCGGGACTCACACCACAGATACGCAGTATTTT.

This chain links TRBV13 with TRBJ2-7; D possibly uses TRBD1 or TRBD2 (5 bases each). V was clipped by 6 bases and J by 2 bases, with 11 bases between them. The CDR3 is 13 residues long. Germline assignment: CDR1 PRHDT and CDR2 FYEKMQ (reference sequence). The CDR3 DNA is TGTGCCAGCAGTCGGGACGCAACCTACGAGCAGTACTTC. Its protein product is CASSRDATYEQYF.

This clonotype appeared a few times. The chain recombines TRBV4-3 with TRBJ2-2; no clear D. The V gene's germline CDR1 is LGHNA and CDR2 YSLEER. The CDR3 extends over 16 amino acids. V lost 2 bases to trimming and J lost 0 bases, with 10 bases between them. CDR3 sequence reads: CASSQRVGANTGELFF. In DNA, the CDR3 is TGCGCCAGCAGCCAACGCGTGGGCGCGAACACCGGGGAGCTGTTTTTT.

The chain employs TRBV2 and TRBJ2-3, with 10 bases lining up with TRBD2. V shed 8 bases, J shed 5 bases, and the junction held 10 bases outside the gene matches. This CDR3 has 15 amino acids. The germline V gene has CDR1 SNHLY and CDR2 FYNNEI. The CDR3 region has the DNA TGTGCCAGCGGGCCGTTAGCGGGGGGTGGAGATACGCAGTATTTT. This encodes CASGPLAGGGDTQYF.

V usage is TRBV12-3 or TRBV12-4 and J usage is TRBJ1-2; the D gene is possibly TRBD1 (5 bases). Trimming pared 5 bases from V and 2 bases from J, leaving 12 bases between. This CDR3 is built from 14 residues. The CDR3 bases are TGTGCCAGCAGTCCCAAGGCAGGGAACTATGGCTACACCTTC. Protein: CASSPKAGNYGYTF.

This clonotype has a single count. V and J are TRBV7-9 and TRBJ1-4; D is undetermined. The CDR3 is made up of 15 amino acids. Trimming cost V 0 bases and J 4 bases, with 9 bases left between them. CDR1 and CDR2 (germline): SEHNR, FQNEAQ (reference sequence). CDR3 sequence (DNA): TGTGCCAGCAGCTTAGCGGGTGACCTTAATGAAAAACTGTTTTTT. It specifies CASSLAGDLNEKLFF. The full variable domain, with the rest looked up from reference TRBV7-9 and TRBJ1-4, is DTGVSQNPRHKITKRGQNVTFRCDPISEHNRLYWYRQTLGQGPEFLTYFQNEAQLEKSRLLSDRFSAERPKGSFSTLEIQRTEQGDSAMYLCASSLAGDLNEKLFFGSGTQLSVL.

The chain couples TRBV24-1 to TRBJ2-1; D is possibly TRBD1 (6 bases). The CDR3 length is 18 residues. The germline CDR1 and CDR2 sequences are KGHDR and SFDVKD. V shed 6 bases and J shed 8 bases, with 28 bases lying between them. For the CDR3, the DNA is TGTGCCACCAGTTCCAAGAGGTTGACCGGGACACCTTTAGATGAGCAGTTCTTC. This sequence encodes CATSSKRLTGTPLDEQFF.

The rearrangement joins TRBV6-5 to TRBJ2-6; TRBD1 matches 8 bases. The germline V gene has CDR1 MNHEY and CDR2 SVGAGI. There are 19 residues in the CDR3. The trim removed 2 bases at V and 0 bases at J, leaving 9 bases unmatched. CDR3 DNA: TGTGCCAGCAGTTACCCATCCGGAGGACAGGGCTCTGGGGCCAACGTCCTGACTTTC. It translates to CASSYPSGGQGSGANVLTF.

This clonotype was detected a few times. The CDR3 is CASSPWTGFSYEQYF. In nucleotides, the CDR3 is TGTGCCAGCTCACCTTGGACAGGGTTCTCCTACGAGCAGTACTTC. The chain joins TRBV18 to TRBJ2-7, with TRBD1 matching 8 bases. Germline V gives CDR1 KGHSH, CDR2 LQKENI. CDR3 length: 15 amino acids. The junction had 4 bases not matched to a gene; V was cut back by 3 bases and J by 0 bases.

The CDR3 region has the DNA TGTGCCAGCGGGAGGACAGGGGTGATTAATGAAAAACTGTTTTTT. This codes for CASGRTGVINEKLFF. This chain joins TRBV25-1 and TRBJ1-4; 9 positions agree with TRBD1. With 8 bases clipped from V and 4 bases from J, the junction kept 8 bases outside the gene matches. CDR1 is MGHDK, CDR2 SYGVNS, per germline. The CDR3 is 15 amino acids.

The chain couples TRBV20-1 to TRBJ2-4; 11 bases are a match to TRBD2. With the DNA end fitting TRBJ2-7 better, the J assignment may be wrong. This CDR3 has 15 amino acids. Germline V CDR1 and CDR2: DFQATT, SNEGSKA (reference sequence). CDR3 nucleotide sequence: TGCAGTGCTAGAGATTCCGGACTAGCGGGCTACGAGCAGTACTTC. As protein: CSARDSGLAGYEQYF.

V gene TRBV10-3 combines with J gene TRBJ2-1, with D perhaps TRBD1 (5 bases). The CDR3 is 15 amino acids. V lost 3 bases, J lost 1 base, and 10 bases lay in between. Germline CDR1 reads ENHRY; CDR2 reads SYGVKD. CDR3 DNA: TGTGCCATCAGTGACACAGGAAAATCCTACAATGAGCAGTTCTTC. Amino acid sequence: CAISDTGKSYNEQFF.

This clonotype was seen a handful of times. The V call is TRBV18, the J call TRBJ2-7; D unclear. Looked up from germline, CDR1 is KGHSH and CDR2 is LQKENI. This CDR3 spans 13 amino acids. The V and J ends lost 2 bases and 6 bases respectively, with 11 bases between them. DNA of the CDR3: TGTGCCAGCTCACCAGGAATAAATGTCGAGCAGTACTTC. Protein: CASSPGINVEQYF.

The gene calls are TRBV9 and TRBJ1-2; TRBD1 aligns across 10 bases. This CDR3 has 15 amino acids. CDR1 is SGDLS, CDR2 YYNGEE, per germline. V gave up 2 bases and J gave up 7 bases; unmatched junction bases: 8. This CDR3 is CASSVRDRGDPGYTF. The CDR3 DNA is TGTGCCAGCAGCGTCCGGGACAGGGGCGATCCTGGCTACACCTTC. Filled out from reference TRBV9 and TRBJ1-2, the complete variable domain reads DSGVTQTPKHLITATGQRVTLRCSPRSGDLSVYWYQQSLDQGLQFLIQYYNGEERAKGNILERFSAQQFPDLHSELNLSSLELGDSALYFCASSVRDRGDPGYTFGSGTRLTVV.

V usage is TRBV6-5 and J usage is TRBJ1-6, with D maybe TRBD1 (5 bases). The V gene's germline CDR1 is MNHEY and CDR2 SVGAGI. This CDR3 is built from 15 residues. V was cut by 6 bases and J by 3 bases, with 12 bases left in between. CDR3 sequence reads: CASRTGPIYNSPLHF. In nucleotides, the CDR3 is TGTGCCAGCAGAACGGGACCGATCTATAATTCACCCCTCCACTTT.

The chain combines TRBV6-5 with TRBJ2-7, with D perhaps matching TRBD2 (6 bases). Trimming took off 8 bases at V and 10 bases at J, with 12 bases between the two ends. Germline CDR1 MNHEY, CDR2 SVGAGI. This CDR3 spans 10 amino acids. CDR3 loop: CASGQGGQYF. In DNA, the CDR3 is TGTGCCAGCGGTCAGGGAGGACAGTACTTC.

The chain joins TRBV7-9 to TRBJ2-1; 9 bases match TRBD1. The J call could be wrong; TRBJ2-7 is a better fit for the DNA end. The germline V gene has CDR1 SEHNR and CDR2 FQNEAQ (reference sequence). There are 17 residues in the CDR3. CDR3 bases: TGTGCCAGCAGCTTACCCACAGGGGGCGCATCCTACAATGAGCAGTACTTC. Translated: CASSLPTGGASYNEQYF.